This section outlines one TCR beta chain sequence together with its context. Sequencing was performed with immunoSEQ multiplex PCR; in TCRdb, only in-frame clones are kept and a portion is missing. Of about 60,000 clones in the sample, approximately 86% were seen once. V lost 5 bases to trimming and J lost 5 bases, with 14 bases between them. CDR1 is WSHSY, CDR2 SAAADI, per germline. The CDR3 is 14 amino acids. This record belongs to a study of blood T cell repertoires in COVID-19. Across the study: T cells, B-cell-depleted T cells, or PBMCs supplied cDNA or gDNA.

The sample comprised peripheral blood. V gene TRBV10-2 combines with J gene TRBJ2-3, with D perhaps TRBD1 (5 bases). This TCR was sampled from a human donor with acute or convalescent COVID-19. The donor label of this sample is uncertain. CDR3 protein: CASSSTQGIDTQYF. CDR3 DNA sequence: TGCGCCAGCAGTTCAACGCAGGGAATAGATACGCAGTATTTT.